This record concerns one T cell receptor (beta chain) sequence. What it binds is unknown. The entry originates in a study of cytomegalovirus exposure and HLA in healthy donors. At the level of the study: The 110 or so validation repertoires used the same platform as the roughly 620 first-cohort repertoires, a later analysis reported.

The repertoire was sequenced with immunoSEQ multiplex PCR; TCRdb's copy has only in-frame clones and lacks some. The table has about 160,000 clones, about 90% seen once. Per germline, CDR1 SGHAT and CDR2 FQNNGV. This CDR3 is built from 14 residues. The ends lost 4 bases at V and 7 bases at J; junction bases unmatched: 7. Study results and caveats: Confirmation in vitro established that a few CMV-associated chains were specific for CMV antigens. It was reported that the classifier diagnosed cytomegalovirus status with high specificity and sensitivity in both the original and validation cohorts. Cytomegalovirus association was listed for about 160 TCR beta chains.

The rearrangement joins TRBV11-2 to TRBJ1-1; 9 bases are a match to TRBD1. Sequencing used PBMCs. The clonotype comes from a woman under 40 in good health and CMV-seronegative. CDR3 coding DNA: TGTGCCAGCAGCTCCTGGACAGGGGCGGGTGAAGCTTTCTTT. Translated, it gives CASSSWTGAGEAFF. The entire variable domain, with the rest obtained from reference TRBV11-2 and TRBJ1-1, is as follows: EAGVAQSPRYKIIEKRQSVAFWCNPISGHATLYWYQQILGQGPKLLIQFQNNGVVDDSQLPKDRFSAERLKGVDSTLKIQPAKLEDSAVYLCASSSWTGAGEAFFGQGTRLTVV.